This record covers a single T cell receptor beta chain. Its specificity is not known. Germline V gene lookup returns CDR1 SNHLY and CDR2 FYNNEI. This CDR3 contains 15 residues. V gave up 5 bases and J gave up 6 bases, with 19 bases separating them. PCR involved 60 Vbeta and 13 Jbeta primers. Profiling relied on immunoSEQ multiplex PCR, and the TCRdb table lists in-frame clones only, not all of them. This sample yields about 140,000 clones, of which roughly 65% are seen a single time; around 1.6% belongs to the top ten. These data belong to a study of cytomegalovirus exposure and HLA in healthy donors. As for the study in general: Among about 200 million T cells, an earlier analysis found 95 million to 140 million unique TCR beta sequences. General study results and limits: A few chains tied to CMV proved CMV antigen-specific in vitro. As was reported, the classifier diagnosed cytomegalovirus status with high specificity and sensitivity.

The rearrangement links TRBV2 to TRBJ1-1; D is perhaps TRBD1 (6 bases). The TCR sequence derives from a woman in her 30s in good health and CMV-seronegative. The sample was PBMCs. In DNA, the CDR3 is TGTGCCAGCAGTCCTAACAGGGTGAAGGACGCTGAAGCTTTCTTT. Its translation: CASSPNRVKDAEAFF.